This T cell receptor beta chain emerged from a study of blood T cell repertoires in COVID-19. This clone was recorded a few times. The Seattle patients, enrolled during active infection, were followed longitudinally. Per the authors' pipeline: Amplification with reference gene primers provided the estimates of nucleated cell counts. Clones were read by immunoSEQ multiplex PCR, and TCRdb kept only the in-frame ones, dropping some. The V and J calls and clone size were taken over from that table, and D and trimming were inferred from the DNA. Here the sample spans 300,000 to 450,000 clones, approximately 89% being singletons. V was shortened by 5 bases and J by 1 base, with 11 bases between the two germline ends. CDR1 SGHTA and CDR2 FQGTGA come from the germline V gene. The CDR3 extends over 14 amino acids.

The clonotype comes from a woman aged 55-69 years with COVID-19, enrolled during active disease. The chain carries TRBV7-3 and TRBJ1-1, with D possibly being TRBD1 (6 bases). What was sequenced was peripheral blood. The CDR3 here is CASSAQGRNTEAFF. In nucleotides, the CDR3 is TGTGCCAGCAGCGCACAGGGACGGAACACTGAAGCTTTCTTT.